This paragraph covers one TCR beta chain sequence. This entry is derived from a study of T cells in Graves' hyperthyroidism and ophthalmopathy. RNA transcripts served as the template for amplifying TCR beta CDR3 regions. The HTBI primer set served for first-round RT-PCR of the TCR CDR3. From the multiplex PCR reads, TCRdb called clonotypes with MiXCR, one entry per CDR3 protein. This sample yields 550,000 to 700,000 distinct CDR3 sequences, of which under 15% are seen a single time; 4% to 5.5% belongs to the top ten. The trim removed 3 bases at V and 5 bases at J, leaving 23 bases unmatched. Germline assignment: CDR1 DFQATT and CDR2 SNEGSKA (reference sequence). The CDR3 sequence is 20 residues long.

This receptor was identified in a woman in her thirties or forties with Graves' ophthalmopathy. The sequenced material came from blood. The chain is built from TRBV20-1 and TRBJ2-5, with TRBD1 matching 11 bases. The CDR3 nucleotides read TGCAGTGCTAGTGATATGCGGCGGGACAGGGGGTTCCTTGGATGGGAGACCCAGTACTTC. Protein product: CSASDMRRDRGFLGWETQYF.